Each of the 32 T cell receptor beta chains below was sequenced from the same sample in a study of breast tumors, draining lymph nodes, adjacent tissues. TCRdb processed the multiplex PCR reads anew with MiXCR; each CDR3 protein has one entry. The sample holds roughly 100,000 distinct CDR3 sequences, roughly 33% seen once. Axillary draining lymph nodes of breast cancer patients supplied the node samples. The material sequenced was axillary lymph node tissue. The receptors shown here come from a female donor with breast cancer. Some clones in this sample may be carry-over from other donors' samples.

At least ten counts were recorded for this clonotype. The gene calls are TRBV20-1 and TRBJ1-3; D remains unclear. Per the germline V gene, CDR1 is DFQATT and CDR2 is SNEGSKA (reference sequence). V lost 1 base and J lost 8, with 6 bases in between. The CDR3 runs 11 residues. In DNA form, the CDR3 reads TGCAGTGCTAGAGCCCAGTACACCATATATTTT. Translation gives CSARAQYTIYF.

In its sample, this clonotype was seen many times. The CDR3 loop is CASSMIGTSGTSSYNEQFF. CDR3 coding DNA: TGCGCCAGCAGCATGATAGGGACTAGCGGGACGAGCTCCTACAATGAGCAGTTCTTC. V gene TRBV5-1 combines with J gene TRBJ2-1; 13 nucleotides line up with TRBD2. V was clipped by 4 bases and J by 0 bases; unmatched bases: 10. The CDR3 is made up of 19 amino acids. Germline loops: CDR1 SGHRS, CDR2 YFSETQ.

This clonotype was recorded at least ten times. The CDR3 region is CASSWAQGQVTDTQYF. The CDR3 region has the DNA TGCGCCAGCAGCTGGGCGCAGGGACAGGTCACAGATACGCAGTATTTT. V usage is TRBV5-1 and J usage is TRBJ2-3; 8 bases are shared with TRBD1. There are 16 residues in the CDR3. The ends lost 3 bases at V and 2 bases at J; junction bases unmatched: 8. Germline CDR1 SGHRS, CDR2 YFSETQ.

The sample holds many counts of this clonotype. This may be a read error: a much more frequent sequence differs by one nucleotide. This sequence joins TRBV20-1 and TRBJ2-1, with D possibly TRBD2 on 6 matching bases. The CDR3 is 13 amino acids. Germline CDR1 DFQATT, CDR2 SNEGSKA (reference sequence). This chain's CDR3 is CSARGSSYNAQFF. The DNA of the CDR3 is TGCAGTGCGCGGGGTAGCTCCTACAATGCGCAGTTCTTC.

This clonotype appeared once. The germline gene is not matched at one end of the junction; a read error may be the cause. The rearrangement links TRBV4-3 to TRBJ2-1, with D perhaps being TRBD1 or TRBD2 (7 bases each). The V gene's germline CDR1 is LGHNA and CDR2 YSLEER. The CDR3 totals 16 residues. CDR3 DNA sequence: TGCGCCAGCAGACAAGGCCAGGGGGGGCGGGGCAATGAGCAGTTCTTC. This sequence encodes CASRQGQGGRGNEQFF.

This clonotype was seen at least ten times. The chain couples TRBV2 to TRBJ1-2; D ambiguous. Germline assignment: CDR1 SNHLY and CDR2 FYNNEI. The V and J ends lost 6 bases and 5 bases respectively, with 10 bases between them. CDR3 length equals 12 residues. The CDR3 sequence is CASSVTGYGYTF. The CDR3 region has the DNA TGTGCCAGCAGCGTCACCGGGTATGGCTACACCTTC.

The chain employs TRBV7-2 and TRBJ1-2; 11 nucleotides align to TRBD1. CDR3 length: 14 residues. With 5 bases clipped from V and 8 bases from J, the junction kept 7 bases outside the gene matches. Per germline, CDR1 SGHTA and CDR2 FQGNSA. The CDR3 sequence is CASSPDRGLEGYTF. Written as DNA, the CDR3 is TGTGCCAGCAGCCCGGACAGGGGGCTAGAGGGCTACACCTTC.

Remarks on this clonotype: It may be a read error: a sequence one base away is much more abundant. The chain couples TRBV12-3 or TRBV12-4 to TRBJ2-7, with 8 bases lining up with TRBD2. The CDR3 spans 15 residues. In DNA, the CDR3 is TGTGCCAGCAGTGCTCCCGGGACTAGTCCCTACGAGCAGTGCTTC. Translation: CASSAPGTSPYEQCF.

This chain connects TRBV29-1 to TRBJ1-5; the D gene is possibly TRBD1 (6 bases). CDR1 is SQVTM, CDR2 ANQGSEA, per germline. The CDR3 spans 13 residues. V was shortened by 4 bases and J by 5 bases, with 12 bases between the two germline ends. CDR3 sequence: CSVGGGGYQPQHF. CDR3 bases: TGCAGCGTTGGAGGGGGTGGCTATCAGCCCCAGCATTTT.

With respect to this clonotype: The conserved phenylalanine or tryptophan is not found at the CDR3 terminus, so this likely reflects a read error. The limits of the CDR3 on the DNA are not certain, so only TCRdb's listed CDR3 is given. V gene TRBV4-1 combines with J gene TRBJ1-2. The CDR3 region is 9 residues in length, termini included. The germline V gene encodes CDR1 MGHRA and CDR2 YSYEKL. CDR3 protein: CASSLKRTY.

This clonotype was found many times. The chain joins TRBV30 to TRBJ1-2; 7 bases map to TRBD1. This CDR3 has 16 residues. Germline trimming cut 7 bases from V and 4 bases from J; bases unmatched to any gene: 18. CDR1 is GTSNPN, CDR2 SVGIG, per germline (reference sequence). The CDR3 spells CASRGLPGGEGYGYTF. As DNA, the CDR3 is TGTGCCTCCCGGGGCTTACCAGGGGGAGAAGGCTATGGCTACACCTTC.

This chain connects TRBV7-6 to TRBJ2-2; no firm D call. Germline V gene lookup returns CDR1 SGHVS and CDR2 FNYEAQ. The V and J ends lost 7 bases and 0 bases respectively, with 9 bases between them. The CDR3 covers 14 residues. The CDR3 nucleotides read TGTGCCAGCACACCATCCGCGAACACCGGGGAGCTGTTTTTT. Translated: CASTPSANTGELFF.

The chain combines TRBV28 with TRBJ2-5; 7 bases are a match to TRBD1. The CDR3 has 19 amino acids. With 2 bases clipped from V and 1 base from J, the junction kept 16 bases outside the gene matches. Per germline, CDR1 MDHEN and CDR2 SYDVKM. The CDR3 nucleotides read TGTGCCAGCAGTTTAGGGGCCGGGACAGTCCGATATATCCAAGAGACCCAGTACTTC. Translation gives CASSLGAGTVRYIQETQYF.

Points on this clonotype: An end of the junction does not agree with germline; a read error may underlie this. The chain links TRBV6-6 to TRBJ2-2; D is perhaps TRBD2 (5 bases). Germline V gene sequence: CDR1 MNHNY, CDR2 SVGAGI (reference sequence). This CDR3 comprises 15 residues. The CDR3 coding sequence is TGTGCCAGCAGGCCCTGGCGGGTCAACACCGGGGAGCTGCTTTTT. This encodes CASRPWRVNTGELLF.

This clonotype occurred many times. Since a much larger clone is just one base distant, this may be a read error. V is TRBV7-9 and J is TRBJ1-2; D may be TRBD1 (5 bases). The CDR3 totals 15 residues. Per the germline V gene, CDR1 is SEHNR and CDR2 is FQNEAQ (reference sequence). The CDR3 spells CASSLRGRPYYGHTF. The CDR3 DNA reads TGTGCCAGCAGCTTAAGGGGTCGGCCGTACTATGGCCACACCTTC.

This clonotype appeared a few times. It may be a read error: a sequence one base away is much more abundant. The rearrangement links TRBV6-2 or TRBV6-3 to TRBJ1-2; no definite D call. This CDR3 contains 14 residues. V was clipped by 6 bases and J by 0 bases, with 11 bases between them. Germline assignment: CDR1 MNHEY and CDR2 SVGEGT. The CDR3 here is CASSGRQANYGYTF. The CDR3 DNA is TGTGCCAGCAGCGGACGGCAAGCTAACTATGGCTACACCTTC.

On this clonotype: The junction does not match germline at one end; this may be a read error. The chain recombines TRBV15 with TRBJ2-3; tentatively, D is TRBD1 or TRBD2 (5 bases each). Germline values: CDR1 LNHNV, CDR2 YYDKDF (reference sequence). This CDR3 comprises 15 residues. CDR3 sequence (DNA): TGTGCCGCCAGCAGAACCGGGACCTTCACAGATACGCGGTATTTT. It encodes CAASRTGTFTDTRYF.

This clonotype occurred many times. The chain carries TRBV6-5 and TRBJ2-3; D remains unclear. The CDR3 runs 11 residues. Germline assignment: CDR1 MNHEY and CDR2 SVGAGI. The V gene lost 2 bases and the J gene lost 7 bases, with 4 bases spanning the gap. The CDR3 nucleotides are TGTGCCAGCAGTTACAAGTATACGCAGTATTTT. It yields the protein CASSYKYTQYF.

The chain has TRBV25-1 and TRBJ2-7; 7 positions agree with TRBD1. J lost 4 bases, V lost 1 base, and 7 bases had no gene match. CDR1 and CDR2 from the germline V gene are MGHDK and SYGVNS. CDR3 length: 15 residues. The CDR3 loop reads CASSEWGQTFYEQYF. CDR3 sequence (DNA): TGTGCCAGCAGTGAATGGGGACAGACGTTTTACGAGCAGTACTTC.

Details on this clonotype: A read error may explain this, as a much larger clone is one base away. This chain connects TRBV6-6 to TRBJ1-5, with 9 bases lining up with TRBD1. CDR1 is MNHNY and CDR2 is SVGAGI in the germline V gene (reference sequence). Trimming cost V 2 bases and J 3 bases; bases outside gene matches: 2. This CDR3 has 15 amino acids. The CDR3 loop is CASSYGTGTNQPQHF. The DNA of the CDR3 is TGTGCCAGCAGTTACGGGACAGGGACCAATCAGCCCCAGCATTTT.

For this clonotype: It is likely a read error, because the conserved phenylalanine at the end of the CDR3 is missing. The chain recombines TRBV20-1 with TRBJ2-3; 8 nucleotides align to TRBD2. This CDR3 is 15 amino acids long. CDR1 is DFQATT, CDR2 SNEGSKA, per germline (reference sequence). Here the CDR3 reads CSVRQAGVSTDTQYL. The CDR3 bases are TGCAGTGTTAGACAAGCGGGGGTGAGCACAGATACGCAGTATCTT.

The chain couples TRBV6-1 to TRBJ2-7, with TRBD2 identical over 7 bases. Per germline, CDR1 MNHNS and CDR2 SASEGT. V lost 7 bases and J lost 3; bases outside the gene matches: 9. The CDR3 loop spans 14 amino acids. The CDR3 spells CASTGASGYYEQYF. In DNA, the CDR3 is TGTGCCAGCACCGGGGCTAGCGGATACTACGAGCAGTACTTC.

Concerning this clonotype: This clone may be a read error of a much larger clone one base away. The CDR3 reads CASSFYYNEQYF. Written as DNA, the CDR3 is TGTGCCAGCAGCTTTTATTACAATGAGCAGTACTTC. The genes are TRBV5-5 and TRBJ2-1; unclear D gene. The DNA end is more similar to TRBJ2-7, so the J call may be wrong. Germline V CDR1 and CDR2: SGHKS, YYEKEE (reference sequence). This CDR3 spans 12 amino acids.

Worth noting for this clonotype: A much more abundant neighbour one base away suggests this may be a read error. This chain connects TRBV6-1 to TRBJ1-5; D unclear. The CDR3 consists of 11 residues. Germline CDR1 reads MNHNS; CDR2 reads SASEGT. The CDR3: CASDRNQPQHF. The CDR3 DNA is TGTGCTAGCGACCGCAATCAGCCCCAGCATTTT.

Comment on this clonotype: A junction boundary mismatches the germline segment, possibly from a read error. V is TRBV2 and J is TRBJ2-7; 9 nucleotides line up with TRBD2. Germline CDR1 and CDR2: SNHLY and FYNNEI. This CDR3 is built from 16 residues. In DNA form, the CDR3 reads TGTGCCAGCAGTTCTCCAGCGGGGGGCCCAATCTACGAGCGGTACTTC. Translated: CASSSPAGGPIYERYF.

The J gene is TRBJ2-3, the V gene TRBV5-1; perhaps TRBD2 as D (6 bases). The CDR3 sequence is 14 residues long. V was shortened by 2 bases and J by 11 bases, with 18 bases between the two germline ends. Looked up from germline, CDR1 is SGHRS and CDR2 is YFSETQ. The CDR3 sequence is CASSLRRVGNEQYF. The DNA of the CDR3 is TGCGCCAGCAGCTTAAGGAGGGTCGGCAATGAGCAGTATTTT.

This clonotype was observed at least ten times. The chain is built from TRBV6-2 or TRBV6-3 and TRBJ1-6, with D perhaps matching TRBD1 (5 bases). Germline CDR1 is MNHEY and CDR2 is SVGEGT. V gave up 7 bases and J gave up 6 bases, with 13 bases separating them. The CDR3 has 14 amino acids. The CDR3 DNA reads TGTGCCAGCACCTTGGGGGTTAGTAATTCACCCCTCCACTTT. This codes for CASTLGVSNSPLHF.

This clonotype was counted many times. The V and J genes are TRBV2 and TRBJ1-6; D call uncertain. Trimming removed 6 bases from V and 10 bases from J, with 10 bases in between. The germline CDR1 and CDR2 sequences are SNHLY and FYNNEI. The CDR3 extends over 12 amino acids. CDR3 nucleotide sequence: TGTGCCAGCAGGAGTGTTGACTCACCCCTCCACTTT. Translated: CASRSVDSPLHF.

This clonotype was detected ten times or more. The chain has TRBV11-2 and TRBJ2-7; 9 nucleotides align to TRBD1. This CDR3 has 15 residues. CDR1 and CDR2 (germline): SGHAT, FQNNGV. Trimming cost V 6 bases and J 4 bases; bases outside gene matches: 10. CDR3 residues: CASSRETGGSYEQYF. In DNA, the CDR3 is TGTGCCAGCAGTCGAGAAACAGGGGGCTCTTACGAGCAGTACTTC.

This clonotype appeared many times. This could be a read error, since a much larger clone is one nucleotide away. This sequence joins TRBV7-9 and TRBJ2-5; D may match TRBD1 or TRBD2 (5 bases each). CDR3 length: 15 residues. CDR1 and CDR2 from the germline V gene are SEHNR and FQNEAQ (reference sequence). CDR3 in amino acids: CASTPGQGAWETQHF. The DNA for the CDR3 is TGTGCCAGCACCCCGGGGCAGGGTGCATGGGAGACCCAGCACTTC.

This clonotype was observed many times. The chain carries TRBV28 and TRBJ2-7, with D maybe TRBD1 (5 bases). V was trimmed by 4 bases and J by 11 bases, leaving 12 bases between them. This CDR3 comprises 11 residues. Germline V CDR1 and CDR2: MDHEN, SYDVKM. CDR3 amino acids: CASSSRAKKYF. Here the CDR3 DNA reads TGTGCCAGCAGTTCCAGGGCCAAGAAGTACTTC.

This clonotype occurred many times. V is TRBV4-1 and J is TRBJ2-1; 7 nucleotides line up with TRBD2. The CDR3 length is 15 residues. After removal of 0 bases from V and 6 bases from J, the junction contained 5 bases not matched to a gene. The germline V gene has CDR1 MGHRA and CDR2 YSYEKL. CDR3: CASSQDSGLSNEQFF. In nucleotides, the CDR3 is TGCGCCAGCAGCCAAGATTCGGGACTATCCAATGAGCAGTTCTTC.